What follows are 17 T cell receptor beta chains derived from one specimen sequenced in a study of blood T cell repertoires in COVID-19. The method was immunoSEQ multiplex PCR; TCRdb's version includes in-frame clones alone and lacks a portion of them. The sample comprises approximately 53,000 clones, roughly nine tenths of which are singletons, and around 27% rests with the top ten. Sequenced material: peripheral blood. These receptors all come from a human donor in a cohort sampled during active COVID-19.

The V call is TRBV13, the J call TRBJ2-3; D is unresolved. The germline gives CDR1 PRHDT, CDR2 FYEKMQ (reference sequence). The V gene lost 0 bases and the J gene lost 2 bases, with 6 bases spanning the gap. This CDR3 has 14 residues. The CDR3 DNA follows: TGTGCCAGCAGCTTAGGAGGAGTCACAGATACGCAGTATTTT. Its protein is CASSLGGVTDTQYF.

The chain has TRBV15 and TRBJ1-2; D is uncertain. Germline V gene lookup returns CDR1 LNHNV and CDR2 YYDKDF (reference sequence). V was cut by 2 bases and J by 8 bases, with 15 bases left in between. The CDR3 has 14 residues. CDR3 region: CATSRTTGPMGYTF. The CDR3 DNA is TGTGCCACCAGCAGAACGACGGGTCCTATGGGCTACACCTTC.

The chain has TRBV3-1 (or the pseudogene TRBV3-2) and TRBJ1-6; D unclear. V was pared by 4 bases and J by 9 bases, with 16 bases between. The CDR3 consists of 15 residues. Germline V CDR1 and CDR2: LGHDT, YNNKEL (reference sequence). As DNA, the CDR3 is TGTGCCAGCAGCCGCGCGGGCCCCAGTTTTTCACCCCTCCACTTT. Translation: CASSRAGPSFSPLHF.

V is TRBV7-3 and J is TRBJ2-2, with D unclear. This CDR3 region has 16 residues. CDR1 and CDR2 (germline): SGHTA, FQGTGA. Trimming removed 4 bases at V and 4 bases at J, with 16 bases between. CDR3 DNA sequence: TGTGCCAGCAGCTCCCCTGCCGCGCTTATCACCGGGGAGCTGTTTTTT. It specifies CASSSPAALITGELFF.

V and J are TRBV29-1 and TRBJ1-2; D unclear. The CDR3 is made up of 13 amino acids. The germline V gene has CDR1 SQVTM and CDR2 ANQGSEA. The germline V and J ends were trimmed by 3 bases and 8 bases, with 16 bases remaining between them. This chain's CDR3 is CSVDKESAGGYTF. DNA of the CDR3: TGCAGCGTTGATAAGGAATCGGCGGGAGGCTACACCTTC.

DNA for the CDR3: TGTGCCAGCAGCCCACGGACTAGCGGGAACCTCTACAATGAGCAGTTCTTC. It yields the protein CASSPRTSGNLYNEQFF. V and J are TRBV7-3 and TRBJ2-1, with TRBD2 matching over 12 bases. The CDR3 contains 17 residues. From germline, CDR1 is SGHTA and CDR2 FQGTGA. J gave up 3 bases and V 5 bases, and 8 bases lay outside the gene matches.

DNA of the CDR3: TGTGCCAGCAGCTCTACTAGGACAGATCCGAACACTGAAGCTTTCTTT. Residues: CASSSTRTDPNTEAFF. The chain has TRBV5-6 and TRBJ1-1; a possible D gene is TRBD1 (6 bases). CDR1 and CDR2 (germline): SGHDT, YYEEEE. V was trimmed by 3 bases and J by 1 base, leaving 16 bases between them. The CDR3 totals 16 residues.

The V call is TRBV3-1 (or the pseudogene TRBV3-2), the J call TRBJ2-5, with 10 bases that match TRBD2. CDR1 LGHDT and CDR2 YNNKEL come from the germline V gene (reference sequence). J was trimmed by 3 bases and V by 4 bases; bases with no gene match: 14. The CDR3 extends over 18 amino acids. DNA of the CDR3: TGTGCCAGCAGCCCCCCTCCCCGGGCTAGCGGGGGCAAAGAGACCCAGTACTTC. It specifies CASSPPPRASGGKETQYF.

The gene calls are TRBV24-1 and TRBJ2-2, with D perhaps matching TRBD1 (6 bases). Trimming cost V 5 bases and J 4 bases, with 16 bases left between them. There are 16 residues in the CDR3. The germline CDR1 and CDR2 sequences are KGHDR and SFDVKD. CDR3 protein: CATSGPGGGRTGELFF. The CDR3 bases are TGTGCCACCAGTGGCCCGGGTGGGGGCCGCACCGGGGAGCTGTTTTTT.

This clone was recorded once. The chain couples TRBV9 to TRBJ2-7; D might be TRBD2 (6 bases). Germline CDR1 reads SGDLS; CDR2 reads YYNGEE. The CDR3 length is 14 residues. The V gene lost 5 bases and the J gene lost 4 bases, with 16 bases spanning the gap. CDR3 sequence (DNA): TGTGCCAGCAGTCCCGGGGAGCGGGCTTACGAGCAGTACGTC. Its translation is CASSPGERAYEQYV.

CDR3: CATSRLPSGGQGANEQFF. CDR3 coding DNA: TGTGCCACCAGCCGACTACCTTCTGGAGGGCAGGGGGCCAATGAGCAGTTCTTC. The rearrangement uses TRBV15 and TRBJ2-1; 8 positions agree with TRBD1. The J segment lost 6 bases and the V segment lost 5 bases, leaving 18 bases of the junction unmatched. CDR1 and CDR2 from the germline V gene are LNHNV and YYDKDF (reference sequence). The CDR3 length is 18 residues.

This clone showed up just once. V gene TRBV7-8 combines with J gene TRBJ1-1; a possible D gene is TRBD1 (6 bases). The V gene's germline CDR1 is SGHVS and CDR2 FQNEAQ. This CDR3 has 17 residues. V lost 4 bases and J lost 0, with 18 bases in between. CDR3 residues: CASSSPQTTGMNTEAFF. The CDR3 DNA follows: TGTGCCAGCAGCTCCCCGCAGACGACAGGAATGAACACTGAAGCTTTCTTT. Based on the CDR3 plus reference TRBV7-8 and TRBJ1-1, the full variable domain is GAGVSQSPRYKVAKRGQDVALRCDPISGHVSLFWYQQALGQGPEFLTYFQNEAQLDKSGLPSDRFFAERPEGSVSTLKIQRTQQEDSAVYLCASSSPQTTGMNTEAFFGQGTRLTVV.

The sample holds one count of this clone. The CDR3 reads CASSLGLGAEQYF. CDR3 sequence (DNA): TGTGCCAGCAGTTTAGGATTAGGGGCCGAGCAGTACTTC. J is TRBJ2-7 and V is TRBV28; D might be TRBD1 (5 bases). V was trimmed by 2 bases and J by 6 bases, leaving 11 bases between them. The CDR3 length is 13 residues. CDR1 is MDHEN and CDR2 is SYDVKM in the germline V gene.

The V call is TRBV4-3, the J call TRBJ2-1; a weak D match, TRBD1 (5 bases). The CDR3 runs to 13 residues. Germline values: CDR1 LGHNA, CDR2 YSLEER. Between the trimmed V and J ends, which lost 4 bases and 9 bases, there was a span of 13 bases. CDR3 sequence reads: CASSPWGGREQFF. In nucleotides, the CDR3 is TGCGCCAGCAGCCCTTGGGGCGGACGTGAGCAGTTCTTC.

V is TRBV5-1 and J is TRBJ2-3; 8 bases line up with TRBD2. CDR1 and CDR2 from the germline V gene are SGHRS and YFSETQ. This CDR3 contains 15 residues. Germline trimming cut 0 bases from V and 4 bases from J; bases unmatched to any gene: 4. The chain's CDR3 is CASSLDAGGADTQYF. CDR3 nucleotides: TGCGCCAGCAGCTTGGATGCGGGGGGCGCAGATACGCAGTATTTT.

The V call is TRBV3-1 (or the pseudogene TRBV3-2), the J call TRBJ2-7; the match to TRBD1 covers 8 bases. Trimming took 0 bases from V and 6 from J; bases not matched to a gene: 19. CDR1 and CDR2 from the germline V gene are LGHDT and YNNKEL (reference sequence). The length of the CDR3 is 19 residues. The CDR3 loop is CASSQDSPGGKTPPREQYF. Here the CDR3 DNA reads TGTGCCAGCAGCCAAGATTCTCCAGGGGGCAAAACCCCCCCCCGCGAGCAGTACTTC.

The genes are TRBV11-2 and TRBJ2-3; 11 bases are shared with TRBD2. The CDR3 is 16 amino acids. Germline-derived CDR1 and CDR2 are SGHAT and FQNNGV. The V segment lost 3 bases and the J segment 0 bases; nucleotides outside the gene matches: 2. The DNA for the CDR3 is TGTGCCAGCAGCTTGGGGACTAGCGGAAGCACAGATACGCAGTATTTT. Protein sequence: CASSLGTSGSTDTQYF.